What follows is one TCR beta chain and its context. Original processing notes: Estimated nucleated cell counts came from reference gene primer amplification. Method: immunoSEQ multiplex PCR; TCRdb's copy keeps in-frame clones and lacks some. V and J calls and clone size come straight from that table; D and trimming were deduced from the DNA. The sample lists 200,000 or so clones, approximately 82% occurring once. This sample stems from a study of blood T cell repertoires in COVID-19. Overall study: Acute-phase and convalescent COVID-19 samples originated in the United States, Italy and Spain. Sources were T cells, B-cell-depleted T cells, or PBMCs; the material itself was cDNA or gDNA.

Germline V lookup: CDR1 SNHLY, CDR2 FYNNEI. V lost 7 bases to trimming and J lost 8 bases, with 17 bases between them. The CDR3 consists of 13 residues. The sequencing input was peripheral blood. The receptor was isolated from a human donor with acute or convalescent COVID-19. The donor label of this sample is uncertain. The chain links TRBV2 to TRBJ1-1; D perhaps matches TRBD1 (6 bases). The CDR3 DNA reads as TGTGCCAGCATGCGGGGGCCGGGGGAAGAAGCTTTCTTT. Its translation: CASMRGPGEEAFF.